Listed here is a single T cell receptor beta chain. Before vaccination, two weeks after the third vaccination, and at progression, PBMC were collected. The data stem from a study of glioma-infiltrating T cells after dendritic cell vaccination. Unmatched junction bases numbered 10, after V lost 7 bases and J lost 0 bases. Germline V lookup: CDR1 LNHDA, CDR2 SQIVND (reference sequence). The CDR3 has 16 amino acids. This table comes from immunoSEQ multiplex PCR, and its TCRdb copy is limited to in-frame clones, with some not included. The repertoire consists of roughly 47,000 clones, with 85% occurring once and the leading ten covering over 10%.

Sequenced material: blood, taken before dendritic cell vaccination. This chain connects TRBV19 to TRBJ1-2; 8 nucleotides agree with TRBD1. The TCR comes from a human donor with glioblastoma. The CDR3 reads CASILDPDRANYGYTF. DNA of the CDR3: TGTGCCAGTATCCTAGATCCGGACAGGGCTAACTATGGCTACACCTTC.